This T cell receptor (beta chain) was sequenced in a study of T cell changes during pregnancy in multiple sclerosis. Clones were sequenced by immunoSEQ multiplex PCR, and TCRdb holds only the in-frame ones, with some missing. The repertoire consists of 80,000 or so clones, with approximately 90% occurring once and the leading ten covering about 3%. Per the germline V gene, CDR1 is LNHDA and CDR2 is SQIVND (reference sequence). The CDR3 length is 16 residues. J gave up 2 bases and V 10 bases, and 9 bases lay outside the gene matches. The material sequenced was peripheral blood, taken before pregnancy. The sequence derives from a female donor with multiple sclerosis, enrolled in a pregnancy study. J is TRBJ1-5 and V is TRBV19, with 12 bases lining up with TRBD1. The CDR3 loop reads CAISGTGGLGNQPQHF. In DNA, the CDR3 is TGTGCCATATCCGGGACAGGGGGCTTGGGCAATCAGCCCCAGCATTTT.